The 8 T cell receptor beta chains below come from one sample, sequenced in a study of blood T cell repertoires in COVID-19. Only in-frame clones appear in the TCRdb table, and some are missing; sequencing was by immunoSEQ multiplex PCR. The data hold 350,000 to 450,000 clones, with 91% observed a single time. The sample was PBMCs or T cells enriched from blood (not recorded which). Every receptor here comes from a woman in her thirties or forties who had been exposed to COVID-19.

The chain uses TRBV30 and TRBJ1-2; no reliable D call. The V end lost 6 bases, the J end lost 0 bases, and 8 bases lay between the germline ends. The CDR3 totals 12 residues. In germline, CDR1 is GTSNPN, CDR2 SVGIG (reference sequence). In DNA form, the CDR3 reads TGTGCCTGCTCGGTGGCTAACTATGGCTACACCTTC. The encoded protein is CACSVANYGYTF.

This chain uses TRBV30 with TRBJ2-3; 12 positions agree with TRBD2. This CDR3 is 14 amino acids long. Unmatched junction bases numbered 4, after V lost 5 bases and J lost 4 bases. Germline loops: CDR1 GTSNPN, CDR2 SVGIG (reference sequence). CDR3: CAWRASGGADTQYF. The CDR3, as DNA: TGTGCCTGGCGGGCTAGCGGGGGGGCAGATACGCAGTATTTT.

This clone was found once. The rearrangement joins TRBV7-2 to TRBJ2-1, with 8 bases fitting TRBD2. Germline V gene lookup returns CDR1 SGHTA and CDR2 FQGNSA. V was pared by 2 bases and J by 2 bases, with 2 bases of the junction left unmatched. This CDR3 contains 15 residues. Written as DNA, the CDR3 is TGTGCCAGCAGCTTACGCGGGGGGACCTACAATGAGCAGTTCTTC. Translated, it gives CASSLRGGTYNEQFF.

The chain combines TRBV3-1 (or the pseudogene TRBV3-2) with TRBJ1-6; no reliable D call. This CDR3 is built from 12 residues. CDR1 LGHDT and CDR2 YNNKEL come from the germline V gene (reference sequence). V lost 4 bases, J lost 7 bases, and 5 bases lay in between. CDR3 DNA: TGTGCCAGCAGCCTCATCAATTCACCCCTCCACTTT. This encodes CASSLINSPLHF.

This chain connects TRBV7-3 to TRBJ2-7; 12 bases align to TRBD1. The V segment lost 3 bases and the J segment 2 bases; nucleotides outside the gene matches: 2. The CDR3 is made up of 15 amino acids. Germline CDR1 is SGHTA and CDR2 is FQGTGA. This chain's CDR3 is CASSLGQGAPYEQYF. The CDR3 bases are TGTGCCAGCAGCTTGGGACAGGGGGCCCCCTACGAGCAGTACTTC.

This clone appeared once. The chain has TRBV5-1 and TRBJ2-7; maybe TRBD1 (6 bases). V was clipped by 0 bases and J by 0 bases, with 10 bases between them. There are 15 residues in the CDR3. Germline V gene sequence: CDR1 SGHRS, CDR2 YFSETQ. CDR3 bases: TGCGCCAGCAGCTTGGAAGCAGGGGACTCCTACGAGCAGTACTTC. Protein: CASSLEAGDSYEQYF.

The chain employs TRBV9 and TRBJ1-6; TRBD1 matches at 9 bases. Germline CDR1 and CDR2: SGDLS and YYNGEE. V shed 3 bases and J 7 bases; nucleotides not matched to a gene: 14. This CDR3 is 18 amino acids long. CDR3: CASSGRDREDRWNSPLHF. CDR3 DNA sequence: TGTGCCAGCAGCGGCCGGGACAGGGAGGACCGATGGAATTCACCCCTCCACTTT.

V and J are TRBV18 and TRBJ2-1; D unclear. Germline V CDR1 and CDR2: KGHSH, LQKENI. The V end lost 1 base, the J end lost 4 bases, and 20 bases lay between the germline ends. The CDR3 sequence is 18 residues long. The chain's CDR3 is CASSPLPAVTELYNEQFF. The CDR3 DNA reads as TGTGCCAGCTCACCACTCCCTGCAGTCACCGAATTATACAATGAGCAGTTCTTC. Variable domain in full (rest from reference TRBV18 and TRBJ2-1): NAGVMQNPRHLVRRRGQEARLRCSPMKGHSHVYWYRQLPEEGLKFMVYLQKENIIDESGMPKERFSAEFPKEGPSILRIQQVVRGDSAAYFCASSPLPAVTELYNEQFFGPGTRLTVL.